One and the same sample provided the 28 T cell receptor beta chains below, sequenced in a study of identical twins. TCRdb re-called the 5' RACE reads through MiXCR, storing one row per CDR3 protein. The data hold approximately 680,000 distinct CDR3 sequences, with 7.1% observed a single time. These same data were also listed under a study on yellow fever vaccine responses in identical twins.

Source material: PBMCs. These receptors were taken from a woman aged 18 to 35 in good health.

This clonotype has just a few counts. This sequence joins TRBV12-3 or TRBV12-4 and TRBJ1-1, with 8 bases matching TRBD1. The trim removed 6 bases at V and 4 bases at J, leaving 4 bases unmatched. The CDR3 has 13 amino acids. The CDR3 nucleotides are TGTGCCAGCAGGCGACAGGGGACCACTGAAGCTTTCTTT. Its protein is CASRRQGTTEAFF.

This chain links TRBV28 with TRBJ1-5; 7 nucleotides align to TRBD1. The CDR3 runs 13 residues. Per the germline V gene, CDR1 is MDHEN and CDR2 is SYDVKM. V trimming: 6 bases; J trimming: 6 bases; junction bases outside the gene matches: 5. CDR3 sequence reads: CASSEGAVQPQHF. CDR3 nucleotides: TGTGCCAGCAGCGAGGGGGCGGTTCAGCCCCAGCATTTT.

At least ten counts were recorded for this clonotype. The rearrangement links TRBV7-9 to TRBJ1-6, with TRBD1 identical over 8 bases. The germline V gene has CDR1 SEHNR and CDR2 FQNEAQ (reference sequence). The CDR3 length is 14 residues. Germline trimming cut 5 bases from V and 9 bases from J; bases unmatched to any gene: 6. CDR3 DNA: TGTGCCAGCAGCCCGCAGGGGGCAGGTTCACCCCTCCACTTT. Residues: CASSPQGAGSPLHF.

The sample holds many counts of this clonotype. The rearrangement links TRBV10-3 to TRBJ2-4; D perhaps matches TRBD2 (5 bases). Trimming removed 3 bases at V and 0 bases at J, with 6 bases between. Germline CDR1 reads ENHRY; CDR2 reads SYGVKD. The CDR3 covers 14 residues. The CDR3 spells CAISDAGAKNIQYF. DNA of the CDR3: TGTGCCATCAGTGATGCGGGAGCCAAAAACATTCAGTACTTC.

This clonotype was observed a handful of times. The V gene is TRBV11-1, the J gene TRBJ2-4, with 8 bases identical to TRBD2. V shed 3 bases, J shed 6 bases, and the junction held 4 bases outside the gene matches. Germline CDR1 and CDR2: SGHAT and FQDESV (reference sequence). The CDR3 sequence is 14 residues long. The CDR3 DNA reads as TGTGCCAGCAGCTTTGCGGGGGGCAGAAACATTCAGTACTTC. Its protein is CASSFAGGRNIQYF.

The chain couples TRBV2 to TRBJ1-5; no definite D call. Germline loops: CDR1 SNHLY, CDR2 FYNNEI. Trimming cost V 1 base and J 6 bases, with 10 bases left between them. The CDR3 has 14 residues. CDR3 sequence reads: CASSEEGVGQPQHF. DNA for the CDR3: TGTGCCAGCAGTGAAGAGGGAGTAGGTCAGCCCCAGCATTTT.

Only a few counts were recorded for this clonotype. Here the CDR3 reads CASSIGSGVGNEQFF. The DNA for the CDR3 is TGTGCCAGTAGTATCGGCTCCGGGGTAGGGAATGAGCAGTTCTTC. The chain has TRBV19 and TRBJ2-1; TRBD2 might be the D (5 bases). CDR3 length equals 15 residues. Between the trimmed V and J ends, which lost 3 bases and 7 bases, there was a span of 16 bases. CDR1 and CDR2 (germline): LNHDA, SQIVND (reference sequence).

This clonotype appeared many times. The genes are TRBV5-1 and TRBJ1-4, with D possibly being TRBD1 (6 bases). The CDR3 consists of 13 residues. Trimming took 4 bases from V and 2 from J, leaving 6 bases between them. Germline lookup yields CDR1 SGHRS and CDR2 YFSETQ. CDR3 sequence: CASSDRTNEKLFF. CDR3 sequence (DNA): TGCGCCAGCAGCGACAGGACTAATGAAAAACTGTTTTTT.

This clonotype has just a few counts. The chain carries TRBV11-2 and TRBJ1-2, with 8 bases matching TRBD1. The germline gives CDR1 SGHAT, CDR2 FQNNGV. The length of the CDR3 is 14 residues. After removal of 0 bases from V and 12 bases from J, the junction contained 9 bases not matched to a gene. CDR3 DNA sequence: TGTGCCAGCAGCTTAGATCTAACGGACAGGGTCCACACCTTC. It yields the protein CASSLDLTDRVHTF.

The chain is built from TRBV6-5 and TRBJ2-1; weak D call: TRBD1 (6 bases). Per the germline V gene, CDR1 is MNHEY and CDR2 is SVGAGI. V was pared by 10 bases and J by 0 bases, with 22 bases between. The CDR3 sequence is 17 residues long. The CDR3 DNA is TGTGCCATCGGTTACGGGACACCCACAAACTCCTACAATGAGCAGTTCTTC. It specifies CAIGYGTPTNSYNEQFF.

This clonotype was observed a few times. In nucleotides, the CDR3 is TGTGCCACCGGACAGGGAGAAGCTGGGGCCAACGTCCTGACTTTC. This codes for CATGQGEAGANVLTF. The gene calls are TRBV24-1 and TRBJ2-6, with TRBD1 matching 8 bases. CDR3 size: 15 residues. With 9 bases clipped from V and 2 bases from J, the junction kept 5 bases outside the gene matches. Germline assignment: CDR1 KGHDR and CDR2 SFDVKD.

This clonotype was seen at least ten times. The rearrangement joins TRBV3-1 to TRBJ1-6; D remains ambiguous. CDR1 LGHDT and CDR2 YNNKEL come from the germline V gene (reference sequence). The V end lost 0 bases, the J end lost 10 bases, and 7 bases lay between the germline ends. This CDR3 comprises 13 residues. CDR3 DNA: TGTGCCAGCAGCCAAGATCGTCGATCACCCCTCCACTTT. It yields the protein CASSQDRRSPLHF.

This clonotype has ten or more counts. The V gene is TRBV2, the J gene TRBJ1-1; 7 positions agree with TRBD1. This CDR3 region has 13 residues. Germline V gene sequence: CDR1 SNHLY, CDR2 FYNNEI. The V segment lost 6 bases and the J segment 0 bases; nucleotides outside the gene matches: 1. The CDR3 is CASRGQLNTEAFF. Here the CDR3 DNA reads TGTGCCAGCAGGGGACAGTTGAACACTGAAGCTTTCTTT.

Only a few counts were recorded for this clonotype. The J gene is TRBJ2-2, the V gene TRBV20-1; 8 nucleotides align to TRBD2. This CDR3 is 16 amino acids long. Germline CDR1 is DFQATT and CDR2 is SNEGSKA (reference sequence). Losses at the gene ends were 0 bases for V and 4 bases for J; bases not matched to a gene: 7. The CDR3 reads CSAREPGLVGTGELFF. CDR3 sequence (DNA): TGCAGTGCTAGAGAGCCGGGACTAGTGGGCACCGGGGAGCTGTTTTTT.

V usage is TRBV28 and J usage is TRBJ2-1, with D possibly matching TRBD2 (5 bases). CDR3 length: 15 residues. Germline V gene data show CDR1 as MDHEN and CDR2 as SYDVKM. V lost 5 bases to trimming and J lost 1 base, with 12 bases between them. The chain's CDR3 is CASSLGIRSYNEQFF. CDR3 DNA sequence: TGTGCCAGCAGTCTCGGGATTCGTTCCTACAATGAGCAGTTCTTC.

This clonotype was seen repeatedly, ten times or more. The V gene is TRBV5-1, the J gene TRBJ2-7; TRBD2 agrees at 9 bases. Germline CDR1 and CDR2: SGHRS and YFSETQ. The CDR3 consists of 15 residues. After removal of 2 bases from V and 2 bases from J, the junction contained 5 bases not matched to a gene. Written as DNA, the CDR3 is TGCGCCAGCAGCTTTACAGCGGGAGGCACCTACGAGCAGTACTTC. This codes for CASSFTAGGTYEQYF.

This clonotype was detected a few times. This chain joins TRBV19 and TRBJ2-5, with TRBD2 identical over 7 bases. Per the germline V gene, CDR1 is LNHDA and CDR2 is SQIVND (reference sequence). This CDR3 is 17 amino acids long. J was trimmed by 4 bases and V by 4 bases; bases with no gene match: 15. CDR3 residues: CASSTSTGGPLGETQYF. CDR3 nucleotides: TGTGCCAGTAGTACGTCTACGGGAGGTCCCCTGGGAGAGACCCAGTACTTC.

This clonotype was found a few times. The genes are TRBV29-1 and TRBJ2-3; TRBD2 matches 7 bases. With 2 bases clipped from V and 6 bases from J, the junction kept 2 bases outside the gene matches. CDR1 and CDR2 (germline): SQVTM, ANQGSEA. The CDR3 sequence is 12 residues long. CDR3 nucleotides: TGCAGCGTTGAAAGCGGGATGGATACGCAGTATTTT. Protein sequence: CSVESGMDTQYF.

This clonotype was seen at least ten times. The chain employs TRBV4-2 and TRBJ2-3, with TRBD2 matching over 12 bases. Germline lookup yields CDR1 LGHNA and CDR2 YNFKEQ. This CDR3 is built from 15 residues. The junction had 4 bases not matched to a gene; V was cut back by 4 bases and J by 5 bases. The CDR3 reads CASSPLAGGQDTQYF. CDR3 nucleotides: TGTGCCAGCAGCCCTCTAGCGGGGGGGCAAGATACGCAGTATTTT.

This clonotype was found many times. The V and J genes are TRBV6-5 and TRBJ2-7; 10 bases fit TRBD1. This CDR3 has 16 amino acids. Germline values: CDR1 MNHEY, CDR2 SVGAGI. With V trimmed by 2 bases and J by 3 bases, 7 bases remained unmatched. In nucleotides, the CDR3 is TGTGCCAGCAGTTACGGACAGGGGGTTACCTTCTACGAGCAGTACTTC. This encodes CASSYGQGVTFYEQYF.

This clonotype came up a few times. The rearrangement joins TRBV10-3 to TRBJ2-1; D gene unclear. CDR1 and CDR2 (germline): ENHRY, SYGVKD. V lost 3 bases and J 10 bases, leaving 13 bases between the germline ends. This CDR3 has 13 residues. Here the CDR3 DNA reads TGTGCCATCAGTGACTCTGGTTATCAAGAGCAGTTCTTC. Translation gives CAISDSGYQEQFF.

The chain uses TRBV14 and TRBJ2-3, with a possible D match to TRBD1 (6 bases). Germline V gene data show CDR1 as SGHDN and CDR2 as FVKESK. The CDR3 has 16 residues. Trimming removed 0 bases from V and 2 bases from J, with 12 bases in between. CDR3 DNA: TGTGCCAGCAGCCAAGATGTGGGGGCCGTCACAGATACGCAGTATTTT. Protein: CASSQDVGAVTDTQYF. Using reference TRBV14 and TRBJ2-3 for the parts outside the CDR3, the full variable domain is EAGVTQFPSHSVIEKGQTVTLRCDPISGHDNLYWYRRVMGKEIKFLLHFVKESKQDESGMPNNRFLAERTGGTYSTLKVQPAELEDSGVYFCASSQDVGAVTDTQYFGPGTRLTVL.

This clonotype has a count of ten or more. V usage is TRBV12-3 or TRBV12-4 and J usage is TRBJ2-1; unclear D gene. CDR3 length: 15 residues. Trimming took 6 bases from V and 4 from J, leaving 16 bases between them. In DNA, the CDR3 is TGTGCCAGCAGCCCTAGAGACCCTTTATACAATGAGCAGTTCTTC. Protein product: CASSPRDPLYNEQFF.

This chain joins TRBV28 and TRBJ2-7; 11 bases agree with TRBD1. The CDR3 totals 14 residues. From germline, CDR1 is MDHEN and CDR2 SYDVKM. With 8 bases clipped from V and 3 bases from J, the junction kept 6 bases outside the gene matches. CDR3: CASRTGTGGYEQYF. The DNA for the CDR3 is TGTGCCAGCCGTACCGGGACAGGGGGCTACGAGCAGTACTTC. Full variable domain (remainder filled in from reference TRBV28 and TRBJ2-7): DVKVTQSSRYLVKRTGEKVFLECVQDMDHENMFWYRQDPGLGLRLIYFSYDVKMKEKGDIPEGYSVSREKKERFSLILESASTNQTSMYLCASRTGTGGYEQYFGPGTRLTVT.

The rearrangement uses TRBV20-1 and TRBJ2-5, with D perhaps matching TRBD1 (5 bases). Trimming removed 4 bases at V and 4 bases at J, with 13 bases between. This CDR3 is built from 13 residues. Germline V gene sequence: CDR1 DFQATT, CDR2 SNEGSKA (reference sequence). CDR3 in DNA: TGCAGTGCTACGGACACGTTTGTAGAGACCCAGTACTTC. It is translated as CSATDTFVETQYF.

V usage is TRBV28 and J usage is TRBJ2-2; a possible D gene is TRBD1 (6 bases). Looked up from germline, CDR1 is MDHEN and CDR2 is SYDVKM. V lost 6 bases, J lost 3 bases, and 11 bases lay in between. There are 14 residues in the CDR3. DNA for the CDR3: TGTGCCAGCAGACCCCACAGGGACACCGGGGAGCTGTTTTTT. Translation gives CASRPHRDTGELFF.

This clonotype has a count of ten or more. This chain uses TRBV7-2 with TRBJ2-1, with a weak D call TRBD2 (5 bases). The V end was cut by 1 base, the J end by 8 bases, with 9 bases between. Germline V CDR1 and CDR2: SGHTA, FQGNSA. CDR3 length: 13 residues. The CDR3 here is CASSLGSGDEQFF. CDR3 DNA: TGTGCCAGCAGCTTAGGTTCCGGGGATGAGCAGTTCTTC.

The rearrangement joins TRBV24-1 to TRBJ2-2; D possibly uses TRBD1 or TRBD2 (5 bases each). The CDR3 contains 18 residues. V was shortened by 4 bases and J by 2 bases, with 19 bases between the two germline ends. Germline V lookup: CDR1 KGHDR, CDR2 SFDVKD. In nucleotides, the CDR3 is TGTGCCACCAGTGACAGGGACCCCAGAAGGGGCAACACCGGGGAGCTGTTTTTT. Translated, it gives CATSDRDPRRGNTGELFF.